The sequence of this T cell receptor (beta chain) was determined in a study of early stage breast cancer tumors. Study-level points and caveats: Most shared enriched TCRB sequences were commonly generated ones.

Profiled with immunoSEQ multiplex PCR; TCRdb holds only in-frame clones, not every one. The table lists about 5,500 clones, approximately 70% of them singletons. J gave up 0 bases and V 0 bases, and 2 bases lay outside the gene matches. Germline V lookup: CDR1 SGHRS, CDR2 YFSETQ. The CDR3 is made up of 15 amino acids. Enough DNA from normal breast tissue often took about 100-320 mg. As to this clone: What it binds is unknown.

The clonotype comes from a person between 55 and 69 years old with breast cancer. The chain combines TRBV5-1 with TRBJ2-7; 8 bases line up with TRBD2. The sequencing sample was made of normal breast tissue next to the tumor. CDR3 in DNA: TGCGCCAGCAGCTTGGGAGGGACTAGCTCCTACGAGCAGTACTTC. Translation: CASSLGGTSSYEQYF.